Presented here are 12 T cell receptor beta chains from one specimen sequenced in a study of T cell responses to AZD1222 COVID-19 vaccine. Using immunoSEQ multiplex PCR, the repertoire was profiled, and TCRdb retains in-frame clones only, with some absent. The top ten clones hold 4.5% to 6% of a sample with about 150,000 clones, 80% to 90% of them seen once. The material was peripheral blood, obtained on day 0 of MenACWY control vaccination. These TCRs come from an adult in good health.

Turning to this clone: It is unclear where the CDR3 begins or ends on the DNA, so no DNA is shown, and the CDR3 is as TCRdb lists it. The chain recombines TRBV6-2 or TRBV6-3 with TRBJ1-2; TRBD1, the table's D call, was not compared with the DNA. CDR1 and CDR2 from the germline V gene are MNHEY and SVGEGT. The CDR3 sequence runs 13 residues, both termini included. CDR3 residues: CASSSSVAGGYTF.

CDR3 sequence (DNA): TGTGCCAGCAGTCGGACTAGCGGGGGTCAGAATGAGCAGTTCTTC. This sequence encodes CASSRTSGGQNEQFF. The J gene is TRBJ2-1, the V gene TRBV6-5, with 13 bases matching TRBD2. CDR1 and CDR2 from the germline V gene are MNHEY and SVGAGI. V shed 5 bases and J 7 bases; nucleotides not matched to a gene: 5. The CDR3 consists of 15 residues.

The chain couples TRBV2 to TRBJ1-5; D ambiguous. V gave up 4 bases and J gave up 3 bases, with 7 bases separating them. CDR3 length: 13 residues. Germline loops: CDR1 SNHLY, CDR2 FYNNEI. The chain's CDR3 is CASSGSYNQPQHF. In DNA form, the CDR3 reads TGTGCCAGCAGTGGCAGCTACAATCAGCCCCAGCATTTT.

The chain uses TRBV11-2 and TRBJ1-2; no definite D call. There are 13 residues in the CDR3. V was shortened by 0 bases and J by 6 bases, with 8 bases between the two germline ends. The V gene's germline CDR1 is SGHAT and CDR2 FQNNGV. CDR3 DNA sequence: TGTGCCAGCAGCTTAGATCTCTGGGATGGCTACACCTTC. It specifies CASSLDLWDGYTF.

The chain has TRBV29-1 and TRBJ2-5, with D perhaps matching TRBD2 (6 bases). Per the germline V gene, CDR1 is SQVTM and CDR2 is ANQGSEA. V was cut by 7 bases and J by 2 bases, with 14 bases left in between. There are 13 residues in the CDR3. In DNA form, the CDR3 reads TGCAGCGGCGGGAAAATGGGACAAGAGACCCAGTACTTC. Protein sequence: CSGGKMGQETQYF.

The J gene is TRBJ2-3, the V gene TRBV5-1, with 7 bases aligning to TRBD2. With 0 bases clipped from V and 0 bases from J, the junction kept 7 bases outside the gene matches. Germline V lookup: CDR1 SGHRS, CDR2 YFSETQ. The CDR3 has 17 amino acids. Here the CDR3 DNA reads TGCGCCAGCAGCTTGGAACCACTAGCGATCAGCACAGATACGCAGTATTTT. Translating it yields CASSLEPLAISTDTQYF. The full variable domain, with the rest looked up from reference TRBV5-1 and TRBJ2-3, is KAGVTQTPRYLIKTRGQQVTLSCSPISGHRSVSWYQQTPGQGLQFLFEYFSETQRNKGNFPGRFSGRQFSNSRSEMNVSTLELGDSALYLCASSLEPLAISTDTQYFGPGTRLTVL.

The chain combines TRBV5-1 with TRBJ2-1; D gene ambiguous. The CDR3 totals 14 residues. Trimming shortened V by 5 bases and J by 6 bases, and 15 bases separated the two germline ends. Germline V gene data show CDR1 as SGHRS and CDR2 as YFSETQ. The CDR3 loop reads CASSSAYSSNEQFF. The CDR3 nucleotides read TGCGCCAGCAGTTCGGCGTACAGCAGCAATGAGCAGTTCTTC. Together with reference TRBV5-1 and TRBJ2-1, the CDR3 gives the full variable domain: KAGVTQTPRYLIKTRGQQVTLSCSPISGHRSVSWYQQTPGQGLQFLFEYFSETQRNKGNFPGRFSGRQFSNSRSEMNVSTLELGDSALYLCASSSAYSSNEQFFGPGTRLTVL.

This clone was recorded only once. Within the sample, other DNA sequences also encode this same CDR3. V and J are TRBV6-2 or TRBV6-3 and TRBJ2-7, with D uncertain. The CDR3 consists of 13 residues. The germline CDR1 and CDR2 sequences are MNHEY and SVGEGT. Trimming pared 4 bases from V and 0 bases from J, leaving 7 bases between. The CDR3 DNA follows: TGTGCCAGCAGTTGGGATTCCTCCTACGAGCAGTACGTC. Translating it yields CASSWDSSYEQYV.

The chain is built from TRBV5-1 and TRBJ2-7; no firm D call. Trimming pared 0 bases from V and 0 bases from J, leaving 10 bases between. The CDR3 is 15 amino acids. Germline values: CDR1 SGHRS, CDR2 YFSETQ. CDR3 protein: CASSLEHQYSYEQYF. As DNA, the CDR3 is TGCGCCAGCAGCTTGGAACACCAGTACTCCTACGAGCAGTACTTC.

This rearrangement joins TRBV5-4 to TRBJ2-5; 7 nucleotides agree with TRBD2. V gave up 4 bases and J gave up 2 bases; unmatched junction bases: 14. The CDR3 sequence is 17 residues long. The germline gives CDR1 SGHNT, CDR2 YYREEE (reference sequence). The CDR3 nucleotides read TGTGCCAGCAGCAGCTTGTGGGGGGGGACTCAGCAAGAGACCCAGTACTTC. Its translation: CASSSLWGGTQQETQYF.

The genes are TRBV28 and TRBJ2-2; unclear D gene. Germline V gives CDR1 MDHEN, CDR2 SYDVKM. This CDR3 region has 13 residues. V shed 4 bases and J shed 7 bases, with 10 bases lying between them. The CDR3 spells CASSWNVGGELFF. CDR3 DNA: TGTGCCAGCAGTTGGAACGTGGGCGGGGAGCTGTTTTTT.

J is TRBJ1-1 and V is TRBV5-1, with D hard to call. Germline V lookup: CDR1 SGHRS, CDR2 YFSETQ. The V gene lost 0 bases and the J gene lost 1 base, with 10 bases spanning the gap. This CDR3 has 15 amino acids. The CDR3 here is CASSLGQVGNTEAFF. The CDR3 region has the DNA TGCGCCAGCAGCTTGGGGCAGGTAGGGAACACTGAAGCTTTCTTT.